This T cell receptor (beta chain) was recorded in a study of vaccination and CD4 T cells after COVID-19 (dated by TCRdb to between 2021 and 2023). For the study in its entirety: Convalescent patients had a positive SARS-CoV-2 result on nasal swab PCR, and of these patients, some ten had mild disease and one had severe disease. The convalescent cohort included six males and four females, with two Hispanic individuals, seven Caucasians, two Asians and one multiracial person. Participants received two doses of either the Pfizer-BioNTech BNT162b2 vaccine (n=8) or the Moderna mRNA-1273 vaccine (n=2). Post-COVID blood samples were collected from convalescent patients a median of roughly 100 days after diagnosis, with a range of about 30 to 170 days. Post-vaccine blood samples were obtained a median of around 67 days after the second vaccine dose, with a range of roughly 14 to 241 days. Culture stimuli were overlapping spike peptide pools from SARS-CoV-2 and from the common cold coronaviruses HCoV-NL63, HCoV-OC43 and HCoV-229E. In control cultures, a CEFX viral epitope pool was used as positive control, an HIV-1 Nef peptide pool was used as negative control, or no peptide was added. In roughly 11 COVID-19 convalescent patients and a handful of infection-naive healthy vaccine recipients, the spike-specific CD4+ TCR repertoire before mRNA vaccination was compared with the repertoire after mRNA vaccination.

Libraries came from PCR. At the Johns Hopkins FTIC core, DNA from the cultured CD4+ T cells underwent TCR sequencing with the Oncomine TCR Beta short-read assay. The QIAamp micro DNA kit was used to extract genomic DNA from the cultured CD4+ T cells. Oncomine TCR Beta libraries from cultured CD4+ T cells were pooled with unique dual indexes and sequenced on an Illumina iSeq 100. Per the authors' processing: Non-productive sequences were removed, and CDR3s not starting with C, not ending with F or W, or shorter than 7 amino acids were discarded. Antigen-specific clonotypes were identified using the MANAFEST web application through comparison of peptide-stimulated wells with reference and other culture wells. An FDR below 0.05, an odds ratio above 5, and a productive frequency above 0.1% in at least two of three replicate wells were required for clones to be considered positive. A clonotype was classed as cross-reactive if the clonotype showed significant expansion both in SARS-CoV-2 spike wells and in at least one common cold coronavirus spike condition. CDR3 homology was assessed with Levenshtein distances (stringdist) and unrooted phylogenetic trees (ape) in R version 3.6.1. TCRdb passed the public sequencing reads through fastp at Q25 and MiXCR, retaining productive beta sequences. Rows with one shared CDR3 protein collapse into an entry with the most common genes and DNA. V and J calls and clone size were set by TCRdb, not the authors. A total of approximately 21,000 distinct CDR3 sequences appear in this sample, 40% of them only once. Jointly, the top ten make up 7% to 9.5% of the sample.

This clonotype came up a few times. Its antigen remains unidentified. Nothing much larger sits one base from this clone, and base qualities are not available. Looking up the germline V gene (reference sequence) yields CDR1 LNHDA and CDR2 SQIVND. Trimming takes 6 bases off V and 7 bases off J; junction bases not matched to a gene: 8. From the cysteine through the phenylalanine, the CDR3 covers 13 amino acids. Only the CDR3 DNA stays, 39 bases, in frame from base 1. The full study reports these points: Relatively few convalescent patients were included in the study, and early timepoints after natural infection were not analyzed. Among the post-vaccine SARS-CoV-2-reactive clones in convalescent patients, a median 86.3% showed up only after vaccination, which suggests vaccine-specific priming. Although the median number of SARS-CoV-2-reactive clonotypes went up from fewer than 25 after infection to around 40 after vaccination, the increase was not significant. Nearly all vaccine-specific clones in convalescent patients (304 of 307) were mono-reactive for SARS-CoV-2 spike rather than cross-reactive with common cold coronaviruses.

The treatment or condition label, read with the paper, signifies: roughly 10-day PBMC culture with coronavirus spike peptide pools or control peptides (ViraFEST assay). The study used the ViraFEST assay, which expanded antigen-specific T cells with peptide pools and then identified expanded clonotypes by TCR sequencing. The convalescent patients' positive SARS-CoV-2 PCR tests fell between March and December 2020, which was before the Alpha, Beta and Delta variants emerged in the United States. Each well held around 2.1 million PBMCs cultured with roughly 10 ug/ml peptide pools in IMDM containing approximately 4.8% human AB serum and 9.5 to 10 IU/ml IL-2. Half of the culture medium was replaced with fresh IL-2-containing medium on days 3 and 7. After 10 days of culture, CD4+ T cells were isolated by negative selection using the EasySep CD4+ T cell isolation kit. PBMCs were separated from whole blood using Ficoll-Paque Plus gradient centrifugation and then either used fresh or cryopreserved at -140C. Triplicate wells were generally used for each culture condition.

This specimen consisted of CD4+ T cells from blood, cultured in vitro, obtained after SARS-CoV-2 vaccination. In this chain, TRBV19 is recombined with TRBJ1-2, and TRBD1 aligns with 7 junction nucleotides. This receptor was identified in a human donor who had recovered from COVID-19. The CDR3 amino acid sequence is: CASRRQGVTGYTF. The DNA sequence reads TGTGCCAGTAGGAGGCAGGGGGTTACTGGCTACACCTTC. Full variable domain (CDR3 extended with the reference TRBV19 and TRBJ1-2 proteins): DGGITQSPKYLFRKEGQNVTLSCEQNLNHDAMYWYRQDPGQGLRLIYYSQIVNDFQKGDIAEGYSVSREKKESFPLTVTSAQKNPTAFYLCASRRQGVTGYTFGSGTRLTVV.